The clone carrying this T cell receptor beta chain occurred once. Residents of 24 US areas, aged roughly 18 to 89 years, made up the participants. Participants' own reports of clinical history determined their cohort assignment. CDR3 length equals 13 residues. Trimming pared 5 bases from V and 3 bases from J, leaving 13 bases between. Germline assignment: CDR1 SQVTM and CDR2 ANQGSEA. This sample stems from a study of blood T cell repertoires in COVID-19. Study summary: Donors in the United States, Italy and Spain gave samples during acute or convalescent COVID-19.

Per the authors' pipeline: Reference gene primer amplification gave nucleated cell count estimates. Sequencing was performed with immunoSEQ multiplex PCR; in TCRdb, only in-frame clones are kept and a portion is missing. From that table come the V and J calls and clone size; the DNA was used to work out D and trimming. Among around 230,000 clones listed, roughly 86% were seen once. The sequencing input was PBMCs or T cells enriched from blood (not recorded which). This clonotype was obtained from a young man with acute COVID-19. The V and J genes are TRBV29-1 and TRBJ1-1, with unresolved D. CDR3 region: CSVLREKDTEAFF. CDR3 nucleotide sequence: TGCAGCGTTCTAAGGGAGAAGGACACTGAAGCTTTCTTT.